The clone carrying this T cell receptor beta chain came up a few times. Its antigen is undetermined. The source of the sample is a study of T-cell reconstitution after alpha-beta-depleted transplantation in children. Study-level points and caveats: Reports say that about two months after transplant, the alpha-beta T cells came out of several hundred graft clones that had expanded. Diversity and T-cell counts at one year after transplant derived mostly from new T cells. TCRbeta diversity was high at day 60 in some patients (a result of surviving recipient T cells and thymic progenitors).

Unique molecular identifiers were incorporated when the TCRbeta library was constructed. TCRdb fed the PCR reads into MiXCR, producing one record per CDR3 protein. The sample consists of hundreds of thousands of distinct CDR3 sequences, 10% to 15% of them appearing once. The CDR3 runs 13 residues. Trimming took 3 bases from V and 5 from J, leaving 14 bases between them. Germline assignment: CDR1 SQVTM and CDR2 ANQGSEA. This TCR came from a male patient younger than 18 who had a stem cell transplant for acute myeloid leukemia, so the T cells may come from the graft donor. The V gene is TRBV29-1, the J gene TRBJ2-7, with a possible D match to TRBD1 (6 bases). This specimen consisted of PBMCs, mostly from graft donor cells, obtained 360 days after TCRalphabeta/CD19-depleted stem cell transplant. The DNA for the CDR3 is TGCAGCGTTGATACAGGGAAATTCCACGAGCAGTACTTC. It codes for CSVDTGKFHEQYF.